The clone carrying this TCR beta chain was observed a few times. Its specificity is not known. The data belong to a study of post-analysis software for immune sequencing data. General observations from the study: A significant reduction in normalized Chao1 diversity was observed in multiple sclerosis patients versus controls. Five or six TRBV segments, including TRBV5-6, TRBV5-1 and TRBV20-1, were more frequent in patients than controls.

The V end lost 6 bases, the J end lost 2 bases, and 8 bases lay between the germline ends. This CDR3 is 12 amino acids long. The germline CDR1 and CDR2 sequences are SQVTM and ANQGSEA. Prepared libraries of TCR beta cDNA carried unique molecular identifiers. TCRdb re-called the PCR reads with MiXCR, one entry per CDR3 protein. This table has approximately 690,000 distinct CDR3 sequences, 55% to 60% appearing once. This chain connects TRBV29-1 to TRBJ2-1; D perhaps matches TRBD2 (6 bases). The TCR originated in a girl aged 2 to 9 with multiple sclerosis. The sequenced sample consisted of blood. DNA for the CDR3: TGCAGCGTCGGGGGTACCTACAATGAGCAGTTCTTC. As protein: CSVGGTYNEQFF.